This T cell receptor (beta chain) came from a study of cytomegalovirus exposure and HLA in healthy donors. The wider study: Among the approximately 370 donors who were genotyped, roughly 85% fell in the genetic ancestry cluster that is associated with self-reported Caucasian donors. Findings and caveats of the study: In vitro data verified a few CMV-associated chains as specific for CMV antigens. HLA allele associations emerged for around 16,000 TCR beta sequences in a later analysis, at 0.05 false discovery rate. For most TCR beta V segments, an earlier analysis put the productive rate at about 90% or about 30% of the time.

Amplification used 60 Vbeta primers and 13 Jbeta primers. This table comes from immunoSEQ multiplex PCR, and its TCRdb copy is limited to in-frame clones, with some not included. Recorded here are 68,000 or so clones; the top ten clones represent 7.5%. Looked up from germline, CDR1 is MNHEY and CDR2 is SMNVEV (reference sequence). V shed 6 bases, J shed 7 bases, and the junction held 9 bases outside the gene matches. The CDR3 consists of 14 residues. A note on this clone: Its antigen remains unidentified.

V usage is TRBV27 and J usage is TRBJ1-2; 9 nucleotides match TRBD1. The specimen sequenced was PBMCs. The sequence derives from a female donor in good health and CMV-seropositive. The CDR3 sequence: CASRLQGATGGYTF. CDR3 DNA sequence: TGTGCCAGCAGACTACAGGGGGCTACCGGTGGCTACACCTTC.